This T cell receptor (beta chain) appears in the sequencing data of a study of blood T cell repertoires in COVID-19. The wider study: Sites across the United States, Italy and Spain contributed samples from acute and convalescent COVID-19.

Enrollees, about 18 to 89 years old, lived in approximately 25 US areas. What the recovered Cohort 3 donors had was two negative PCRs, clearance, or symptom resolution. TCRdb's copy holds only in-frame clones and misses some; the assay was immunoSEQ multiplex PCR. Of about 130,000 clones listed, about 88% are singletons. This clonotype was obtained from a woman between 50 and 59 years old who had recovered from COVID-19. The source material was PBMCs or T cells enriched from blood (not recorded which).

The CDR3 reads CASSIQGPDSPLHF. The CDR3 region has the DNA TGTGCCAGCAGTATACAGGGACCCGATTCACCCCTCCACTTT. The chain combines TRBV2 with TRBJ1-6, with D perhaps matching TRBD1 (6 bases). The V and J ends lost 5 bases and 8 bases respectively, with 13 bases between them. The germline gives CDR1 SNHLY, CDR2 FYNNEI. This CDR3 has 14 residues.